The T cell receptor beta chain under discussion was sequenced for a study of vaccination and CD4 T cells after COVID-19. The treatment is: approximately nine-day PBMC culture with coronavirus spike peptide pools or control peptides (ViraFEST assay). Once peptide pools had expanded antigen-specific T cells, ViraFEST sequenced TCRs. Alongside roughly 9.2 IU/ml IL-2 and 10 ug/ml peptide pools, PBMCs were cultured at a few million per well. In regard to this clonotype: Its cognate antigen is unknown.

Trimming removed 7 bases from V and 8 bases from J, with 17 bases in between. The CDR3 loop spans 13 amino acids. Germline loops: CDR1 MNHEY, CDR2 SMNVEV (reference sequence). The study sequenced cultured CD4+ T cell DNA using the Oncomine TCR Beta short-read assay. Once CD4+ T cells had been cultured, genomic DNA was extracted from them. MiXCR, run by TCRdb on the PCR reads, gives a single entry per CDR3 protein. The repertoire holds over 6,500 distinct CDR3 sequences, with roughly three quarters as singletons. This TCR came from a human donor who had recovered from COVID-19. Specimen: CD4+ T cells from blood, cultured in vitro. This chain uses TRBV27 with TRBJ1-2; D not resolved. CDR3 in amino acids: CASKGAVVGGYTF. The CDR3, as DNA: TGTGCCAGCAAGGGAGCTGTTGTGGGGGGCTACACCTTC.